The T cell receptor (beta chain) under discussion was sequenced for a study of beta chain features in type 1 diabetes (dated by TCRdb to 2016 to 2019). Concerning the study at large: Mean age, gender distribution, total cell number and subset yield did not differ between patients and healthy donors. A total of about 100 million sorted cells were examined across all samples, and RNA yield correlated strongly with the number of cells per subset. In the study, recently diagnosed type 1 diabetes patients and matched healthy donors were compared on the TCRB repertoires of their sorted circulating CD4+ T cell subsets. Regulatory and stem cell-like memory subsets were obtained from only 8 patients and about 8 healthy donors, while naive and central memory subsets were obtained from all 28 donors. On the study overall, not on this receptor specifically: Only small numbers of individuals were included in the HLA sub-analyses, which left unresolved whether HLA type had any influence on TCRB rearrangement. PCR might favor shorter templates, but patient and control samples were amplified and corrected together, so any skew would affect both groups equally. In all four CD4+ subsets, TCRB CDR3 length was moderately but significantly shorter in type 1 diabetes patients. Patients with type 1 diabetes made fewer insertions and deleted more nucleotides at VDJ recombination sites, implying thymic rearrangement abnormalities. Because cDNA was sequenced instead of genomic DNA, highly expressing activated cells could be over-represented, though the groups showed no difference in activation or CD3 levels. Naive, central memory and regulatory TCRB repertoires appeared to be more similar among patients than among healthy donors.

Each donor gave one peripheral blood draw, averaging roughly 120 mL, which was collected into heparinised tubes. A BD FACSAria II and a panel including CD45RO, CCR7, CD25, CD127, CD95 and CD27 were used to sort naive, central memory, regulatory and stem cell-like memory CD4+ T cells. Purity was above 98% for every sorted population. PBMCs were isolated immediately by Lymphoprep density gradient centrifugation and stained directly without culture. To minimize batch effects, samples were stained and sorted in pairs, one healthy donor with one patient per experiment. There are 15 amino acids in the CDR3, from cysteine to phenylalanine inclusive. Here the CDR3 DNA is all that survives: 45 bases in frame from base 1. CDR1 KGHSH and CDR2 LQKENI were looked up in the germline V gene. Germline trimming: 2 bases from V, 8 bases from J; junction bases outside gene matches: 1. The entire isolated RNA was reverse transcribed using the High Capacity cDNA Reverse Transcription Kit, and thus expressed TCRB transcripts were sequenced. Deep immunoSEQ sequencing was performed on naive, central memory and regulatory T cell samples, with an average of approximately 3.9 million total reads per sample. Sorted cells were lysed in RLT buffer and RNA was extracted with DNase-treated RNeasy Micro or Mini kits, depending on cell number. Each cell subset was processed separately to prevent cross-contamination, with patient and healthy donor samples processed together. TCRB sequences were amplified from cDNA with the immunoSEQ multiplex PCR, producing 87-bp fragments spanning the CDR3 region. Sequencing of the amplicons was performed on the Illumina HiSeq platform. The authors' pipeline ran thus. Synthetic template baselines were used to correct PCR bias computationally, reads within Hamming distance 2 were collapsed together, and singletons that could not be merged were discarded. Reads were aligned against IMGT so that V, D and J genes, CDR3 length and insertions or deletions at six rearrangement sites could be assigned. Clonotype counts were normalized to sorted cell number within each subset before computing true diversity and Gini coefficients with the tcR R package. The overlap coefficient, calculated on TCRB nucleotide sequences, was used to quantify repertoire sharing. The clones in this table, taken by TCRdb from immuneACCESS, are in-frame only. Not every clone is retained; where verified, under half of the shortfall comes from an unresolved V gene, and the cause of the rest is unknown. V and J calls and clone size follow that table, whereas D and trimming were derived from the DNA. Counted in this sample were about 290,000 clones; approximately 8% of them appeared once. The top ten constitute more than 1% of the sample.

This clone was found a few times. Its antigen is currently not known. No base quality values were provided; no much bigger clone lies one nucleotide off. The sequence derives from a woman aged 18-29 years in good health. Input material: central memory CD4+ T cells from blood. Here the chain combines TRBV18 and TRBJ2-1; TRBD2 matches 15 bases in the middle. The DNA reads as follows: TGTGCCAGCTCACCAGGGACTAGCGGGAGGTATGAGCAGTTCTTC. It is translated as CASSPGTSGRYEQFF.